A selection of T cell receptor beta chains follows, all from one sample in a study of breast tumors, draining lymph nodes, adjacent tissues. TCRdb re-called the multiplex PCR reads with MiXCR, one entry per CDR3 protein. The table has roughly 220,000 distinct CDR3 sequences, 30% to 35% seen once. Input material: axillary lymph node tissue. These receptors came from a female donor with breast cancer. Some clones in this sample may be carry-over from other donors' samples. Each CDR3 is given with its conserved first and last residue. Each record gives: D gene, J gene, V gene, clone size, CDR3 protein, CDR3 DNA. The D gene is left open where the match is weak. Some rows have no size entry. The others give once, few or many, or a class for an expanded clone.

D gene: TRBD1
J gene: TRBJ1-4
V gene: TRBV5-4
clone size: many
CDR3 protein: CASSSGGVSNNEKLFF
CDR3 DNA: TGTGCCAGCAGCTCAGGGGGCGTCTCAAATAATGAAAAACTGTTTTTT

D gene: TRBD2
J gene: TRBJ2-7
V gene: TRBV25-1
clone size: many
CDR3 protein: CASTPSGRKYEQYF
CDR3 DNA: TGTGCCAGCACCCCTAGCGGGAGAAAGTACGAGCAGTACTTC

D gene: TRBD1
J gene: TRBJ1-2
V gene: TRBV5-5
clone size: NA
CDR3 protein: CASRRTGEEGSGGYTF
CDR3 DNA: TGTGCCAGCAGACGGACAGGGGAGGAAGGGTCTGGCGGCTACACCTTC

D gene: TRBD2
J gene: TRBJ2-5
V gene: TRBV6-4
clone size: many
CDR3 protein: CAISAGGEGLVETQYF
CDR3 DNA: TGTGCCATCTCGGCCGGGGGGGAGGGTCTTGTAGAGACCCAGTACTTC

D gene: NA
J gene: TRBJ2-7
V gene: TRBV4-2
clone size: many
CDR3 protein: CASSQDLRGRALGQYF
CDR3 DNA: TGTGCCAGCAGCCAAGATCTTAGGGGGAGGGCCCTCGGGCAGTACTTC

D gene: TRBD1
J gene: TRBJ2-3
V gene: TRBV2
clone size: NA
CDR3 protein: CASRHRGGVPDTQYF
CDR3 DNA: TGTGCCAGCAGACACAGGGGTGGAGTCCCAGATACGCAGTATTTT

D gene: NA
J gene: TRBJ1-2
V gene: TRBV20-1
clone size: many
CDR3 protein: CSANKRDYGYTF
CDR3 DNA: TGCAGTGCTAATAAGAGAGACTATGGCTACACCTTC

D gene: NA
J gene: TRBJ2-1
V gene: TRBV2
clone size: many
CDR3 protein: CASMAENSGYNEQFF
CDR3 DNA: TGTGCCAGCATGGCTGAGAATAGCGGCTACAATGAGCAGTTCTTC

D gene: NA
J gene: TRBJ1-5
V gene: TRBV2
clone size: many
CDR3 protein: CASSEFGDSNQPQHF
CDR3 DNA: TGTGCCAGCAGTGAATTCGGGGACAGCAATCAGCCCCAGCATTTT

D gene: NA
J gene: TRBJ1-3
V gene: TRBV20-1
clone size: few
CDR3 protein: CSVRLGAKSSGNTIYF
CDR3 DNA: TGCAGTGTCAGGTTGGGGGCAAAAAGCTCTGGAAACACCATATATTTT

D gene: NA
J gene: TRBJ2-3
V gene: TRBV4-3
clone size: many
CDR3 protein: CASSQDGGGSTDTQYF
CDR3 DNA: TGCGCCAGCAGCCAAGATGGCGGCGGTTCCACAGATACGCAGTATTTT

D gene: TRBD2
J gene: TRBJ2-4
V gene: TRBV6-5
clone size: NA
CDR3 protein: CASSYSILAGNIQYF
CDR3 DNA: TGTGCCAGCAGTTACTCCATACTAGCGGGAAACATTCAGTACTTC

D gene: TRBD1
J gene: TRBJ2-7
V gene: TRBV7-9
clone size: many
CDR3 protein: CASSAGQASYEQYF
CDR3 DNA: TGTGCCAGCAGCGCGGGACAGGCGTCCTACGAGCAGTACTTC

D gene: NA
J gene: TRBJ2-6
V gene: TRBV11-3
clone size: many
CDR3 protein: CASSFGGPSSGANVLTF
CDR3 DNA: TGTGCCAGCAGCTTTGGCGGACCAAGCTCTGGGGCCAACGTCCTGACTTTC

D gene: TRBD2
J gene: TRBJ2-5
V gene: TRBV7-3
clone size: NA
CDR3 protein: CASSLGRGDLQQTQYF
CDR3 DNA: TGTGCCAGCAGCTTAGGGCGGGGGGACCTCCAGCAGACCCAGTACTTC

D gene: NA
J gene: TRBJ1-1
V gene: TRBV4-3
clone size: NA
CDR3 protein: CASSQILNTEAFF
CDR3 DNA: TGCGCCAGCAGCCAGATCTTGAACACTGAAGCTTTCTTT

D gene: NA
J gene: TRBJ1-2
V gene: TRBV19
clone size: NA
CDR3 protein: CASSKQTTGNTF
CDR3 DNA: TGTGCCAGTAGTAAACAGACAACTGGAAACACCTTC

D gene: TRBD1
J gene: TRBJ2-7
V gene: TRBV11-1
clone size: many
CDR3 protein: CASRPGTAPSYEQYF
CDR3 DNA: TGTGCCAGCAGACCGGGGACAGCCCCCTCCTACGAGCAGTACTTC

D gene: NA
J gene: TRBJ2-7
V gene: TRBV29-1
clone size: many
CDR3 protein: CSVGNGGHEQYF
CDR3 DNA: TGCAGCGTTGGAAATGGGGGCCACGAGCAGTACTTC

D gene: NA
J gene: TRBJ2-1
V gene: TRBV10-3
clone size: many
CDR3 protein: CAISSDRNNEQFF
CDR3 DNA: TGTGCCATCAGTTCCGACAGGAACAATGAGCAGTTCTTC

D gene: NA
J gene: TRBJ2-3
V gene: TRBV7-7
clone size: many
CDR3 protein: CASSLILTDTQYF
CDR3 DNA: TGTGCTAGCAGCTTAATCCTCACAGATACGCAGTATTTT

D gene: TRBD1
J gene: TRBJ2-5
V gene: TRBV5-8
clone size: NA
CDR3 protein: CASSLYGGTGEGETQYF
CDR3 DNA: TGTGCCAGCAGCTTGTATGGCGGGACAGGGGAAGGTGAGACCCAGTACTTC

D gene: NA
J gene: TRBJ2-1
V gene: TRBV10-3
clone size: many
CDR3 protein: CATLTEYNEQFF
CDR3 DNA: TGTGCCACACTGACAGAATACAATGAGCAGTTCTTC

D gene: NA
J gene: TRBJ2-7
V gene: TRBV7-2
clone size: many
CDR3 protein: CASSWADEQYF
CDR3 DNA: TGTGCCAGCAGCTGGGCTGACGAGCAGTACTTC

D gene: TRBD2
J gene: TRBJ2-1
V gene: TRBV6-4
clone size: many
CDR3 protein: CASSPLAGGYNEQFF
CDR3 DNA: TGTGCCAGCAGTCCTCTAGCGGGGGGCTACAATGAGCAGTTCTTC

D gene: NA
J gene: TRBJ2-5
V gene: TRBV4-1
clone size: NA
CDR3 protein: CASSQGPGGGETQYF
CDR3 DNA: TGCGCCAGCAGCCAAGGCCCGGGGGGCGGGGAGACCCAGTACTTC

D gene: TRBD2
J gene: TRBJ2-1
V gene: TRBV11-3
clone size: NA
CDR3 protein: CASTGGGLDNEQFF
CDR3 DNA: TGTGCCAGCACCGGGGGGGGGTTGGATAATGAGCAGTTCTTC

D gene: TRBD2
J gene: TRBJ2-5
V gene: TRBV7-3
clone size: NA
CDR3 protein: CASSFSGGQYF
CDR3 DNA: TGTGCCAGCAGCTTTTCGGGGGGCCAGTACTTC

D gene: TRBD2
J gene: TRBJ2-5
V gene: TRBV7-6
clone size: many
CDR3 protein: CASSIAGGEGETQYF
CDR3 DNA: TGTGCCAGCAGCATCGCGGGGGGCGAAGGGGAGACCCAGTACTTC

D gene: NA
J gene: TRBJ2-1
V gene: TRBV7-3
clone size: many
CDR3 protein: CASSRGDIGVNEQFF
CDR3 DNA: TGTGCCAGCAGCAGAGGGGACATAGGGGTCAATGAGCAGTTCTTC

D gene: NA
J gene: TRBJ2-5
V gene: TRBV20-1
clone size: many
CDR3 protein: CSARDRGYETQYF
CDR3 DNA: TGCAGTGCTAGAGATAGGGGGTATGAGACCCAGTACTTC

D gene: TRBD1
J gene: TRBJ2-7
V gene: TRBV7-9
clone size: NA
CDR3 protein: CASSLGQGNYEQYF
CDR3 DNA: TGTGCCAGCAGCTTGGGACAGGGGAACTACGAGCAGTACTTC

D gene: TRBD1
J gene: TRBJ1-2
V gene: TRBV2
clone size: many
CDR3 protein: CASSGDRAEGGYTF
CDR3 DNA: TGTGCCAGCAGTGGGGACAGGGCAGAAGGTGGCTACACCTTC

D gene: NA
J gene: TRBJ2-1
V gene: TRBV29-1
clone size: many
CDR3 protein: CSALGGTHNEQFF
CDR3 DNA: TGCAGCGCCTTGGGGGGGACACACAATGAGCAGTTCTTC

D gene: TRBD2
J gene: TRBJ2-1
V gene: TRBV20-1
clone size: many
CDR3 protein: CSARVPGLAGFNEQFF
CDR3 DNA: TGCAGTGCTAGAGTCCCGGGACTAGCGGGGTTCAATGAGCAGTTCTTC

D gene: NA
J gene: TRBJ1-3
V gene: TRBV6-5
clone size: NA
CDR3 protein: CASSYEDTIYF
CDR3 DNA: TGTGCCAGCAGTTACGAAGACACCATATATTTT